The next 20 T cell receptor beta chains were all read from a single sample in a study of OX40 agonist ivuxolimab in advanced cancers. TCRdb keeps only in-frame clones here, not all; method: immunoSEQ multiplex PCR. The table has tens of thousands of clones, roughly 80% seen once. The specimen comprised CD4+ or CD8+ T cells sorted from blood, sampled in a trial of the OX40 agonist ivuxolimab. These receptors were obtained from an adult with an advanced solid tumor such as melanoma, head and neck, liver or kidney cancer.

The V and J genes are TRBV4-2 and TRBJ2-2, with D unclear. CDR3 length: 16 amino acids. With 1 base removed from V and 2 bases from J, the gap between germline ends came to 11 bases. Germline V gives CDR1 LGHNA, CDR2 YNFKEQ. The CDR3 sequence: CASSQGTGGNTGELFF. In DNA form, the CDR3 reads TGTGCCAGCAGCCAAGGGACCGGCGGTAACACCGGGGAGCTGTTTTTT.

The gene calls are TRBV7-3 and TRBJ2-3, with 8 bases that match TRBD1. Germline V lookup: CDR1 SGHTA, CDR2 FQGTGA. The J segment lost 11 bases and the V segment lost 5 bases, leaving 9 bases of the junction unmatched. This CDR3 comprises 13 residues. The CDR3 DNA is TGTGCCAGCAGCGGACAGGGTCCTATAGGGCAGTATTTT. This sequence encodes CASSGQGPIGQYF.

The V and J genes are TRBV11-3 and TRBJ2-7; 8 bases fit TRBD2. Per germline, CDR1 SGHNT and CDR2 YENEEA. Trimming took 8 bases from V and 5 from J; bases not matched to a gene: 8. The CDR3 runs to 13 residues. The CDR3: CASRGGLGDEQYF. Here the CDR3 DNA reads TGTGCCAGCCGGGGGGGACTAGGCGACGAGCAGTACTTC. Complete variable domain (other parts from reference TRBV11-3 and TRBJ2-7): EAGVVQSPRYKIIEKKQPVAFWCNPISGHNTLYWYLQNLGQGPELLIRYENEEAVDDSQLPKDRFSAERLKGVDSTLKIQPAELGDSAVYLCASRGGLGDEQYFGPGTRLTVT.

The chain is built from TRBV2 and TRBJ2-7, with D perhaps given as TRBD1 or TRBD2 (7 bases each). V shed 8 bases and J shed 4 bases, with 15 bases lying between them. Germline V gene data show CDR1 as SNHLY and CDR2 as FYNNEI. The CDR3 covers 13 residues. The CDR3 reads CASGGGGGYEQYF. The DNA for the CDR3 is TGTGCCAGCGGGGGAGGGGGCGGTTACGAGCAGTACTTC.

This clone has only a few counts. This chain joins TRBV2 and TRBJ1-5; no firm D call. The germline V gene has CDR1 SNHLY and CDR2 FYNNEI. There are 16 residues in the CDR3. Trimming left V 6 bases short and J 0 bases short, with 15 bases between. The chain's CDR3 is CASSDPGGYSNQPQHF. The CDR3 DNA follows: TGTGCCAGCAGCGACCCCGGAGGGTATAGCAATCAGCCCCAGCATTTT.

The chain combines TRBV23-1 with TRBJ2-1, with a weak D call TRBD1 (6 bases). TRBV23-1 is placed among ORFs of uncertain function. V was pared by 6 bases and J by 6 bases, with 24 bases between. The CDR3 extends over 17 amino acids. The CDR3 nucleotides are TGCGCCAGCAGACTCGGGACCGGGACACATAGCATCAATGAGCAGTTCTTC. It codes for CASRLGTGTHSINEQFF.

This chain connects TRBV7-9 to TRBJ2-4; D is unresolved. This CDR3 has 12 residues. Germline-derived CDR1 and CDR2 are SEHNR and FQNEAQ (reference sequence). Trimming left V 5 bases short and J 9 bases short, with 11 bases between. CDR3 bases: TGTGCCAGCAGCCCTGGGTCGCGCATTCAGTACTTC. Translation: CASSPGSRIQYF.

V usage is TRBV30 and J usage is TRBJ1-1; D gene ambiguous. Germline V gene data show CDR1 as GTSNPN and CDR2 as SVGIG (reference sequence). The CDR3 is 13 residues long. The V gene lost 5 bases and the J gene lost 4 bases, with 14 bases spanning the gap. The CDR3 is CAWVPPSGTEAFF. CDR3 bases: TGTGCCTGGGTTCCCCCCTCGGGCACTGAAGCTTTCTTT.

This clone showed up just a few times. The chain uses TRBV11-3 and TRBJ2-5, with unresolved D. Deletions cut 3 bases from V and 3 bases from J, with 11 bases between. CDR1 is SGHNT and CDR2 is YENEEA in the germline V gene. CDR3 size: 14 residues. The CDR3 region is CASSLGTNKETQYF. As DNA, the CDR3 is TGTGCCAGCAGCTTGGGAACGAATAAAGAGACCCAGTACTTC.

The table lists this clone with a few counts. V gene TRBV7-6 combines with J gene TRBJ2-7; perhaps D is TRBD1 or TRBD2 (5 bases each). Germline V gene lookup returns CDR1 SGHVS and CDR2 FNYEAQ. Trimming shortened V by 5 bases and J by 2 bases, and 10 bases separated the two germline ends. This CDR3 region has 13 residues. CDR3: CASSPGRTYEQYF. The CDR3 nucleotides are TGTGCCAGCAGCCCGGGACGGACCTACGAGCAGTACTTC.

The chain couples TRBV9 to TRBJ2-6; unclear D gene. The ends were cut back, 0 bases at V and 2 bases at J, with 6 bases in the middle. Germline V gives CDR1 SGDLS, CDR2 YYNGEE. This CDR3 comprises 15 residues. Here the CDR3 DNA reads TGTGCCAGCAGCGTAGCTCCTGCTGGGGCCAACGTCCTGACTTTC. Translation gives CASSVAPAGANVLTF.

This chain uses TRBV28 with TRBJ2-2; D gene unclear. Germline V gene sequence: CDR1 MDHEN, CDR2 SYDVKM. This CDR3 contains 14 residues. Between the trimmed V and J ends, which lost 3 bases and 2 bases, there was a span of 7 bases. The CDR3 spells CASSFLTNTGELFF. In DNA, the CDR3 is TGTGCCAGCAGTTTCCTGACTAACACCGGGGAGCTGTTTTTT.

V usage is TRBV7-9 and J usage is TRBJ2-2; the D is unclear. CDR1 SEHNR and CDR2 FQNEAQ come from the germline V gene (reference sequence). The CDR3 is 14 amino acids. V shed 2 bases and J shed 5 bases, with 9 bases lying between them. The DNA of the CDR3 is TGTGCCAGCAGCTTATTGACCGAGACCGGGGAGCTGTTTTTT. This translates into CASSLLTETGELFF.

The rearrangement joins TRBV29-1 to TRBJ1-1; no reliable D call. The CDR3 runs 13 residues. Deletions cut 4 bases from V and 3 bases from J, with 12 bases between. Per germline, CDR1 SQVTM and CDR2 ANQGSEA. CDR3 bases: TGCAGCGTTGCTCTGCTCTGGGACACTGAAGCTTTCTTT. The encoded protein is CSVALLWDTEAFF.

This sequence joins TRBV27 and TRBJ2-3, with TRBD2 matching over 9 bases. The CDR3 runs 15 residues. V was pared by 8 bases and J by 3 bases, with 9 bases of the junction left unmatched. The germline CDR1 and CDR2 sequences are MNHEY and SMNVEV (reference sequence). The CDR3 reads CASAAAGGPTDTQYF. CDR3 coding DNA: TGTGCCAGCGCGGCCGCGGGGGGGCCGACAGATACGCAGTATTTT.

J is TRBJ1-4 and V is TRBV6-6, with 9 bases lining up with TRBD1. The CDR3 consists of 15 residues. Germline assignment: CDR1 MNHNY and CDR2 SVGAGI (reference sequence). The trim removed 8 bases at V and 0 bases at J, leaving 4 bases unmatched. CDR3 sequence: CASGDRVATNEKLFF. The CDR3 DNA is TGTGCCAGCGGGGACAGGGTTGCAACTAATGAAAAACTGTTTTTT.

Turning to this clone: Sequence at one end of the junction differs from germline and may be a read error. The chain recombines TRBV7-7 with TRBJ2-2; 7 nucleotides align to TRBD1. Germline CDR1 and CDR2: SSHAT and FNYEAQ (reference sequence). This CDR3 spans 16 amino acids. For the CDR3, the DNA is TGTGCTAGCAGCCCCGCCGGGACAGCGAACACCGGGGAGCTGTTTTTT. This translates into CASSPAGTANTGELFF.

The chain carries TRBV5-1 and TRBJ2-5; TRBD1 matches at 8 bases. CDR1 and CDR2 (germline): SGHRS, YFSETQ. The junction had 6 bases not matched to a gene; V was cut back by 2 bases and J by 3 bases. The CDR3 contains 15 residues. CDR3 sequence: CASSLQGGPKETQYF. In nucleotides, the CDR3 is TGCGCCAGCAGCTTACAGGGGGGCCCTAAAGAGACCCAGTACTTC.

The CDR3 DNA sequence: TGTGCCAGCAGCCTCGATAGGGGAGGCGAGCAGTACTTC. It is translated as CASSLDRGGEQYF. V and J are TRBV7-2 and TRBJ2-7, with TRBD2 as a possible D gene (6 bases). Germline values: CDR1 SGHTA, CDR2 FQGNSA. The CDR3 consists of 13 residues. Trimming took off 5 bases at V and 6 bases at J, with 14 bases between the two ends.

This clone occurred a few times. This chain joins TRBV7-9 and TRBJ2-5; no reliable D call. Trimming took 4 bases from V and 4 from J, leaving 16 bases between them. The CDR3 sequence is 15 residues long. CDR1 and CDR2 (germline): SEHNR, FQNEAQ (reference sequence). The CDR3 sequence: CASSSGPRSSETQYF. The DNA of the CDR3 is TGTGCCAGCAGCTCTGGGCCGCGTTCCTCAGAGACCCAGTACTTC.